The clone carrying this T cell receptor (beta chain) was counted at least ten times. The antigen is not known. The CDR3 totals 15 residues. Germline V gene data show CDR1 as SGHVS and CDR2 as FNYEAQ. Losses at the gene ends were 2 bases for V and 0 bases for J; bases not matched to a gene: 3. These data belong to a study of T-cell memory formation after mild COVID-19. The overall study: The two donors had largely donor-specific TCR clusters. Study outcomes and limitations: In pre-infection memory, a portion of responding clones appeared, which suggested that cross-reactive memory joined. Nothing showed for sure that second-wave clones peaking on day 37 were SARS-CoV-2 specific.

It was 5'RACE with constant-segment primers that produced the TCR alpha and TCR beta cDNA libraries, which carried sample barcodes and UMIs. Each CDR3 protein gets one entry after TCRdb re-called the 5' RACE reads with MiXCR. The table lists 250,000 to 350,000 distinct CDR3 sequences, more than 15% of them singletons. This receptor was taken from a man between 18 and 35 years old who had mild COVID-19 (a few samples of this study predate the infection). Cell type and time point are not known. This rearrangement joins TRBV7-6 to TRBJ2-7; the match to TRBD2 covers 8 bases. Source material: PBMCs or a T cell subset sorted from them (not recorded which). The CDR3 spells CASSLSGGASYEQYF. CDR3 sequence (DNA): TGTGCCAGCAGCTTATCCGGGGGGGCCTCCTACGAGCAGTACTTC.